A single sample gave rise to the 2 T cell receptor beta chains below, sequenced in a study of cytomegalovirus exposure and HLA in healthy donors. It was with 60 Vbeta and 13 Jbeta primers that the PCR ran. Clones were sequenced by immunoSEQ multiplex PCR, and TCRdb holds only the in-frame ones, with some missing. Seen here are around 170,000 clones, around 78% observed once, and the top ten hold roughly 1.5%. Sequencing was done on a sample of PBMCs. The receptors were sampled from a man younger than 35 in good health and CMV-seronegative.

This clone was detected only a few times. The rearrangement links TRBV28 to TRBJ2-5; D might be TRBD2 (7 bases). CDR1 MDHEN and CDR2 SYDVKM come from the germline V gene. V lost 3 bases to trimming and J lost 1 base, with 12 bases between them. This CDR3 is built from 15 residues. CDR3 residues: CASSFLRGAQETQYF. For the CDR3, the DNA is TGTGCCAGCAGTTTTCTCCGGGGGGCCCAAGAGACCCAGTACTTC.

This clone appeared a few times. This chain joins TRBV7-8 and TRBJ1-2; D may be TRBD1 (5 bases). Trimming left V 4 bases short and J 0 bases short, with 12 bases between. The CDR3 extends over 15 amino acids. Germline V gene sequence: CDR1 SGHVS, CDR2 FQNEAQ. This CDR3 reads CASSSLRVTNYGYTF. The CDR3 coding sequence is TGTGCCAGCAGCTCGCTCAGGGTCACTAACTATGGCTACACCTTC.